Shown below are 4 T cell receptor beta chains from a single sample sequenced in a study of blood T cell repertoires in COVID-19. Sequencing was performed with immunoSEQ multiplex PCR; in TCRdb, only in-frame clones are kept and a portion is missing. The table includes approximately 170,000 clones, roughly four fifths detected once. Sequences were obtained from peripheral blood. These receptors were taken from a man aged 70 or older who had recovered from COVID-19.

The chain links TRBV6-5 to TRBJ2-7; 8 bases map to TRBD1. Germline lookup yields CDR1 MNHEY and CDR2 SVGAGI. The length of the CDR3 is 15 residues. After removal of 8 bases from V and 2 bases from J, the junction contained 11 bases not matched to a gene. The chain's CDR3 is CASLPAGGSAYEQYF. For the CDR3, the DNA is TGTGCCAGCCTCCCAGCAGGGGGCTCTGCCTACGAGCAGTACTTC.

V gene TRBV5-4 combines with J gene TRBJ2-1; D perhaps matches TRBD2 (5 bases). V was cut by 4 bases and J by 9 bases, with 23 bases left in between. The CDR3 runs to 16 residues. Germline V gives CDR1 SGHNT, CDR2 YYREEE (reference sequence). CDR3 sequence: CASSPGRGIGLGEQFF. The CDR3 DNA is TGTGCCAGCAGCCCGGGTCGGGGAATCGGCCTAGGTGAGCAGTTCTTC.

This chain connects TRBV3-1 (or the pseudogene TRBV3-2) to TRBJ2-5; 12 bases agree with TRBD1. J gave up 5 bases and V 5 bases, and 9 bases lay outside the gene matches. Germline CDR1 and CDR2: LGHDT and YNNKEL (reference sequence). The CDR3 sequence is 16 residues long. The CDR3 sequence: CASSFYTGTGGETQYF. The DNA of the CDR3 is TGTGCCAGCAGCTTTTACACCGGGACAGGGGGCGAGACCCAGTACTTC.

The chain joins TRBV10-2 to TRBJ2-5, with D possibly matching TRBD1 (5 bases). CDR1 is WSHSY and CDR2 is SAAADI in the germline V gene. V lost 3 bases and J lost 5, with 10 bases in between. The length of the CDR3 is 13 residues. CDR3 loop: CASSEGVIETQYF. The CDR3 DNA is TGCGCCAGCAGTGAAGGGGTGATCGAGACCCAGTACTTC.